This is a list of T cell receptor beta chains from one sample in a study of molecular identifiers for immune sequencing clone quantification. TCRdb called the PCR reads again in MiXCR, with one record for every CDR3 protein. The sample shows over 600,000 distinct CDR3 sequences, about 20% of them seen only once. Sample: naive CD8+ T cells from blood, with Jurkat cell RNA spiked in. The receptor source for this set is a human donor in good health. Some libraries in this study had Jurkat cell RNA spiked in. The conserved cysteine and the conserved F or W are not part of the CDR3 here. The order of the fields is clone size, V gene, D gene, J gene, CDR3 protein. A D gene is named only where the DNA matches it firmly. Rows give clone size only sometimes, using once, few, many, or a class for an expanded clone.

>many|TRBV6-5|-|TRBJ1-1
ASSYSSGELKYTEAF
>many|TRBV20-1|-|TRBJ1-2
SARQEDTYGYT
>many|TRBV4-2|TRBD2|TRBJ2-7
ASSQESGGLYEQY
>many|TRBV24-1|-|TRBJ2-1
ATSARFQNNEQF
>few|TRBV6-2/TRBV6-3|-|TRBJ2-2
ASSSVTSWTGELF
>-|TRBV30|-|TRBJ2-7
AWQEGCEQY
>many|TRBV6-5|-|TRBJ2-1
ASSVGSATIYNEQF
>few|TRBV6-6|-|TRBJ1-5
ASSHPRDHSWGQPQH
>-|TRBV11-2|TRBD2|TRBJ2-1
ASSFGLAGDRSYNEQF
>-|TRBV20-1|TRBD2|TRBJ2-3
SARAYLAGGRTDTQY
>few|TRBV5-6|-|TRBJ2-7
ASSRDSMGGGGEQY
>many|TRBV5-1|-|TRBJ2-1
ASSASQALSSYNEQF
>few|TRBV19|-|TRBJ2-2
ASSIGQPTGELF
>many|TRBV3-1|-|TRBJ2-2
ASSQDGSGAGELF
>-|TRBV20-1|-|TRBJ2-7
SASSLDYGAGDFEQY
>many|TRBV7-8|-|TRBJ2-3
ASSLELSVPNTDTQY
>many|TRBV27|TRBD1|TRBJ2-6
ASSIGPGQGISANVLT
>many|TRBV27|TRBD2|TRBJ2-3
ASSSPLSGRGSTDTQY
>many|TRBV29-1|TRBD1|TRBJ2-1
SVEGQGVHNEQF
>many|TRBV6-6|TRBD1|TRBJ1-5
ASSFDRGTQPQH
>few|TRBV19|-|TRBJ2-6
ASSPGSANVLT
>-|TRBV12-3/TRBV12-4|TRBD2|TRBJ2-7
ASSASGEPYEQY
>many|TRBV29-1|TRBD2|TRBJ2-3
SVEGGRKTDTQY
>-|TRBV11-3|-|TRBJ2-1
ASSFGGESSYNGQF
>many|TRBV7-8|TRBD2|TRBJ2-4
ASSPGLEKLAKNIQY
>-|TRBV25-1|-|TRBJ1-4
ASSEYWAGEPTTNEKLF
>many|TRBV7-2|TRBD2|TRBJ2-7
ASSSSGGSSYEQY
>-|TRBV27|TRBD1|TRBJ1-1
ASSLGPTGGEAF
>many|TRBV20-1|-|TRBJ2-7
SARMEGYEQY
>many|TRBV12-3/TRBV12-4|-|TRBJ2-7
ASRDDTGLDGQY
>many|TRBV6-6|-|TRBJ2-7
ASSLPGGEQY
>many|TRBV11-2|TRBD1|TRBJ2-3
ASSETGGRPVTQY
>many|TRBV12-3/TRBV12-4|-|TRBJ2-7
ASSFTHSTSYEQY
>many|TRBV4-3|-|TRBJ2-7
ASSQDISTTYEQY